These 14 T cell receptor beta chains were all obtained from the same sample, sequenced in a study of CD8 T cells in ankylosing spondylitis. Study-wide findings and caveats: Fewer than ten highly homologous variants made up a TCR beta motif, and this motif appeared characteristic of ankylosing spondylitis blood.

These TCRs' antigens remain unknown. One entry per CDR3 protein, called by TCRdb with MiXCR from the 5' RACE reads. The profile covers 700,000 or so distinct CDR3 sequences, with about 20% appearing a single time and about 20% taken by the ten largest. Sequenced: blood, either unsorted or a sorted T cell fraction (not recorded which). Receptors were obtained from a male donor with ankylosing spondylitis.

This clonotype was counted many times. The chain links TRBV7-2 to TRBJ2-7, with 12 bases matching TRBD2. Germline trimming cut 5 bases from V and 4 bases from J; bases unmatched to any gene: 3. Per germline, CDR1 SGHTA and CDR2 FQGNSA. This CDR3 has 14 residues. DNA of the CDR3: TGTGCCAGCAGCCCTAGCGGGAGGGCTTACGAGCAGTACTTC. It specifies CASSPSGRAYEQYF. Full variable domain (remainder filled in from reference TRBV7-2 and TRBJ2-7): GAGVSQSPSNKVTEKGKDVELRCDPISGHTALYWYRQSLGQGLEFLIYFQGNSAPDKSGLPSDRFSAERTGGSVSTLTIQRTQQEDSAVYLCASSPSGRAYEQYFGPGTRLTVT.

This clonotype was seen more than once but under ten times. J is TRBJ2-3 and V is TRBV20-1; D gene unclear. This CDR3 comprises 11 residues. Germline lookup yields CDR1 DFQATT and CDR2 SNEGSKA (reference sequence). Deletions cut 1 base from V and 7 bases from J, with 6 bases between. The DNA of the CDR3 is TGCAGTGCTAGAGCGTTGAATACGCAGTATTTT. It encodes CSARALNTQYF.

This clonotype was detected a few times. The chain carries TRBV12-3 or TRBV12-4 and TRBJ1-1; D is ambiguous. V gave up 5 bases and J gave up 4 bases, with 17 bases separating them. This CDR3 contains 15 residues. CDR3 residues: CASSPWTAASTEAFF. CDR3 coding DNA: TGTGCCAGCAGTCCCTGGACCGCTGCCAGCACTGAAGCTTTCTTT.

This clonotype has a handful of counts. The chain couples TRBV6-5 to TRBJ2-7; D unclear. Germline CDR1 reads MNHEY; CDR2 reads SVGAGI. The CDR3 has 14 residues. The ends were cut back, 0 bases at V and 5 bases at J, with 11 bases in the middle. The CDR3 nucleotides are TGTGCCAGCAGTTACTCCAAGAATTCCAACGAGCAGTACTTC. Protein product: CASSYSKNSNEQYF.

This clonotype has just a few counts. The chain couples TRBV10-3 to TRBJ1-6; no clear D. The V gene's germline CDR1 is ENHRY and CDR2 SYGVKD. The CDR3 extends over 15 amino acids. The ends were cut back, 3 bases at V and 8 bases at J, with 14 bases in the middle. As DNA, the CDR3 is TGTGCCATCAGTGACCTCGGCGGTCGGGATTCACCCCTCCACTTT. Translating it yields CAISDLGGRDSPLHF.

The gene calls are TRBV20-1 and TRBJ2-5; TRBD2 agrees at 7 bases. The germline gives CDR1 DFQATT, CDR2 SNEGSKA (reference sequence). CDR3 length equals 15 residues. V lost 0 bases, J lost 1 base, and 5 bases stayed unmatched. CDR3 in DNA: TGCAGTGCTAGAGATCGGGCTAGCGGCCAAGAGACCCAGTACTTC. Translated: CSARDRASGQETQYF.

V gene TRBV3-1 combines with J gene TRBJ2-3; perhaps D is TRBD1 or TRBD2 (5 bases each). The CDR3 is 14 residues long. Germline V gene sequence: CDR1 LGHDT, CDR2 YNNKEL (reference sequence). V was shortened by 3 bases and J by 4 bases, with 11 bases between the two germline ends. The DNA for the CDR3 is TGTGCCAGCAGCCACCAGTCGGGGCCAGATACGCAGTATTTT. Its translation: CASSHQSGPDTQYF.

This clonotype was seen more than once but under ten times. The chain employs TRBV20-1 and TRBJ2-1, with 8 bases lining up with TRBD2. CDR3 length equals 18 residues. CDR1 and CDR2 from the germline V gene are DFQATT and SNEGSKA (reference sequence). Losses at the gene ends were 3 bases for V and 2 bases for J; bases not matched to a gene: 15. The CDR3 DNA is TGCAGTGCTAGGAGTCGTCTAGCGGGCGGGTTGGCCTACAATGAGCAGTTCTTC. Protein: CSARSRLAGGLAYNEQFF.

This clonotype was counted only a few times. V usage is TRBV20-1 and J usage is TRBJ2-5; no clear D gene. The V end lost 2 bases, the J end lost 3 bases, and 13 bases lay between the germline ends. Germline V CDR1 and CDR2: DFQATT, SNEGSKA (reference sequence). The CDR3 runs to 14 residues. In DNA, the CDR3 is TGCAGTGCTAGACTTGGCCTGGGCAAAGAGACCCAGTACTTC. Protein sequence: CSARLGLGKETQYF.

The genes are TRBV6-5 and TRBJ1-2; 10 nucleotides agree with TRBD1. Trimming at V came to 3 bases and at J to 4 bases, leaving 8 bases not matched to a gene. Germline V lookup: CDR1 MNHEY, CDR2 SVGAGI. The CDR3 totals 16 residues. The CDR3 bases are TGTGCCAGCAGTTATTTGAGGACAGGGGGAGGCTATGGCTACACCTTC. Translating it yields CASSYLRTGGGYGYTF.

This clonotype was detected ten times or more. The CDR3 loop reads CASSPPADTQYF. DNA of the CDR3: TGTGCCAGCAGCCCCCCGGCAGATACGCAGTATTTT. The chain is built from TRBV7-2 and TRBJ2-3; D gene ambiguous. Trimming shortened V by 5 bases and J by 4 bases, and 7 bases separated the two germline ends. Germline V gene data show CDR1 as SGHTA and CDR2 as FQGNSA. This CDR3 comprises 12 residues.

V usage is TRBV6-1 and J usage is TRBJ2-7, with 8 bases aligning to TRBD1. Germline assignment: CDR1 MNHNS and CDR2 SASEGT. The CDR3 runs 15 residues. V dropped 6 bases and J dropped 6; count of bases not matched to a gene: 13. The CDR3 spells CASRPPWGQASEQYF. The DNA for the CDR3 is TGTGCCAGCAGGCCGCCCTGGGGACAGGCAAGCGAGCAGTACTTC.

The rearrangement joins TRBV7-2 to TRBJ2-3; unclear D gene. This CDR3 has 15 amino acids. CDR1 is SGHTA, CDR2 FQGNSA, per germline. V was clipped by 1 base and J by 0 bases, with 8 bases between them. The CDR3 sequence: CASSLGLPSTDTQYF. The DNA of the CDR3 is TGTGCCAGCAGCTTAGGGCTACCTAGCACAGATACGCAGTATTTT.

This clonotype was recorded only once. One junction end disagrees with the germline gene, perhaps due to a read error. This sequence joins TRBV4-2 and TRBJ2-1; 11 bases match TRBD2. The CDR3 sequence is 15 residues long. Looked up from germline, CDR1 is LGHNA and CDR2 is YNFKEQ. CDR3 coding DNA: TGTGCCAGCGGCCAAGATGGGCTAGCGGGAGGAGAACAGTTCTTC. Translation gives CASGQDGLAGGEQFF.